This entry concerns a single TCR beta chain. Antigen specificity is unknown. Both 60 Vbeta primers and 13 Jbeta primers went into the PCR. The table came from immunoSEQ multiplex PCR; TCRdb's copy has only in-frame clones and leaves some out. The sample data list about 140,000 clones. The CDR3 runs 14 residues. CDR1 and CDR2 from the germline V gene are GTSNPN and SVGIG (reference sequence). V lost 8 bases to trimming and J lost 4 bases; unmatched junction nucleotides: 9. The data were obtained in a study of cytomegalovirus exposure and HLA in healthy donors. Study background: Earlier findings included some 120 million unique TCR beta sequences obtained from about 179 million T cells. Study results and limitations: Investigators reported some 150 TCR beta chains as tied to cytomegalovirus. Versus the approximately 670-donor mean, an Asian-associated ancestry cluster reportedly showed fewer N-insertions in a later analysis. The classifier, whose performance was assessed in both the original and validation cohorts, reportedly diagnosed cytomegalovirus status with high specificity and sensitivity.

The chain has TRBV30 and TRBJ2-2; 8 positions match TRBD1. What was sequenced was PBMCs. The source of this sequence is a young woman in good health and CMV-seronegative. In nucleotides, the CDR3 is TGTGCCGAAGCACAGGGGGGAGGCACCGGGGAGCTGTTTTTT. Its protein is CAEAQGGGTGELFF. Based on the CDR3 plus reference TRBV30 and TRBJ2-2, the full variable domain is SQTIHQWPATLVQPVGSPLSLECTVEGTSNPNLYWYRQAAGRGLQLLFYSVGIGQISSEVPQNLSASRPQDRQFILSSKKLLLSDSGFYLCAEAQGGGTGELFFGEGSRLTVL.